This is a list of T cell receptor beta chains from one sample in a study of blood T cell repertoires in COVID-19. Using immunoSEQ multiplex PCR, the repertoire was profiled, and TCRdb retains in-frame clones only, with some absent. The repertoire holds about 150,000 clones, with 78% as singletons. Sequenced: PBMCs or T cells enriched from blood (not recorded which). These receptors originate from a woman aged 45-65 years who had recovered from COVID-19. The CDR3 runs from the conserved cysteine through the conserved F or W. The order of the fields is CDR3 protein, CDR3 DNA, clone size, V gene, D gene, J gene. A D gene is named only where the DNA matches it firmly. The size entry is marked missing in some rows and otherwise reads once, few, many or a size class.

CDR3 protein: CASSYSLDRAYEQYF; CDR3 DNA: TGTGCCAGCAGTTACTCGTTGGACAGGGCTTACGAGCAGTACTTC; clone size: once; V gene: TRBV6-5; D gene: TRBD1; J gene: TRBJ2-7
CDR3 protein: CASSPGTGRKLFF; CDR3 DNA: TGTGCCAGCAGCCCCGGGACAGGTAGAAAACTGTTTTTT; clone size: NA; V gene: TRBV6-5; D gene: TRBD1; J gene: TRBJ1-4
CDR3 protein: CASSLVGAGYTF; CDR3 DNA: TGTGCCAGCAGCTTAGTAGGGGCTGGCTACACCTTC; clone size: NA; V gene: TRBV11-2; D gene: NA; J gene: TRBJ1-2
CDR3 protein: CASSVEWGGGGYTF; CDR3 DNA: TGTGCCAGCAGCGTAGAGTGGGGGGGAGGTGGCTACACCTTC; clone size: NA; V gene: TRBV9; D gene: NA; J gene: TRBJ1-2
CDR3 protein: CASSSGPQREQYF; CDR3 DNA: TGTGCCAGCAGCAGCGGACCTCAGAGGGAGCAGTACTTC; clone size: few; V gene: TRBV12-3/TRBV12-4; D gene: NA; J gene: TRBJ2-7
CDR3 protein: CASSTTSGVGTDTQYF; CDR3 DNA: TGTGCCAGCAGCACGACTAGCGGGGTGGGCACAGATACGCAGTATTTT; clone size: NA; V gene: TRBV2; D gene: TRBD2; J gene: TRBJ2-3
CDR3 protein: CASSVATGVGLDTTYEQYF; CDR3 DNA: TGTGCCAGCAGCGTAGCTACGGGGGTGGGACTCGACACTACCTACGAGCAGTACTTC; clone size: NA; V gene: TRBV9; D gene: NA; J gene: TRBJ2-7
CDR3 protein: CASSLGQGETQYF; CDR3 DNA: TGTGCCAGCAGCTTAGGACAGGGAGAGACCCAGTACTTC; clone size: many; V gene: TRBV11-2; D gene: TRBD1; J gene: TRBJ2-5
CDR3 protein: CASTPSGTASNQPQHF; CDR3 DNA: TGTGCCAGCACCCCCTCCGGGACAGCGTCCAATCAGCCCCAGCATTTT; clone size: NA; V gene: TRBV27; D gene: TRBD1; J gene: TRBJ1-5
CDR3 protein: CASSSTGFYGQPQHF; CDR3 DNA: TGTGCCAGCAGCTCGACAGGGTTTTACGGTCAGCCCCAGCATTTT; clone size: NA; V gene: TRBV7-2; D gene: TRBD1; J gene: TRBJ1-5
CDR3 protein: CASSPPGGGMAQPQHF; CDR3 DNA: TGTGCCAGCTCACCACCGGGGGGGGGAATGGCTCAGCCCCAGCATTTT; clone size: NA; V gene: TRBV18; D gene: NA; J gene: TRBJ1-5
CDR3 protein: CASSQVTGSNSPLHF; CDR3 DNA: TGTGCCAGCAGCCAAGTCACGGGGTCAAATTCACCCCTCCACTTT; clone size: few; V gene: TRBV3-1/TRBV3-2; D gene: NA; J gene: TRBJ1-6
CDR3 protein: CASGSNSGQNNGYTF; CDR3 DNA: TGTGCTAGTGGTTCGAATTCGGGACAGAATAATGGCTACACCTTC; clone size: NA; V gene: TRBV12-5; D gene: TRBD1; J gene: TRBJ1-2
CDR3 protein: CASTDGDRGTYNSPLHF; CDR3 DNA: TGTGCCAGCACCGACGGAGACAGGGGGACCTATAATTCACCCCTCCACTTT; clone size: once; V gene: TRBV2; D gene: TRBD1; J gene: TRBJ1-6
CDR3 protein: CASSLVGQGVPQF; CDR3 DNA: TGTGCCAGCAGCTTAGTCGGACAGGGTGTCCCCCAGTTT; clone size: once; V gene: TRBV7-3; D gene: TRBD1; J gene: TRBJ1-1
CDR3 protein: CASSARESPRGYTF; CDR3 DNA: TGTGCCAGCAGCGCCCGGGAATCTCCAAGGGGCTACACCTTC; clone size: NA; V gene: TRBV7-9; D gene: NA; J gene: TRBJ1-2
CDR3 protein: CASRLGSQPQHF; CDR3 DNA: TGTGCCAGCAGGTTAGGGAGTCAGCCCCAGCATTTT; clone size: few; V gene: TRBV7-2; D gene: NA; J gene: TRBJ1-5
CDR3 protein: CAWSRTGLAYNEQFF; CDR3 DNA: TGTGCCTGGAGTCGCACAGGACTAGCGTACAATGAGCAGTTCTTC; clone size: once; V gene: TRBV30; D gene: TRBD2; J gene: TRBJ2-1
CDR3 protein: CASSPWGGFSPLHF; CDR3 DNA: TGTGCCAGCAGCCCGTGGGGGGGCTTTTCACCCCTCCACTTT; clone size: NA; V gene: TRBV9; D gene: NA; J gene: TRBJ1-6
CDR3 protein: CASSFRQADVRGYTF; CDR3 DNA: TGTGCCAGCAGCTTCAGACAGGCGGATGTTCGGGGCTACACCTTC; clone size: NA; V gene: TRBV5-6; D gene: NA; J gene: TRBJ1-2
CDR3 protein: CASSTITGETEKLFF; CDR3 DNA: TGTGCCAGCTCTACAATTACAGGGGAAACTGAAAAACTGTTTTTT; clone size: few; V gene: TRBV18; D gene: TRBD1; J gene: TRBJ1-4
CDR3 protein: CASRGEAHLYNEQFF; CDR3 DNA: TGTGCCAGCAGGGGTGAGGCGCATCTTTACAATGAGCAGTTCTTC; clone size: NA; V gene: TRBV6-5; D gene: NA; J gene: TRBJ2-1
CDR3 protein: CASSLTRATDTQYF; CDR3 DNA: TGTGCCAGCAGCTTAACCAGGGCCACAGATACGCAGTATTTT; clone size: NA; V gene: TRBV13; D gene: NA; J gene: TRBJ2-3
CDR3 protein: CASSSTLVAEAFF; CDR3 DNA: TGTGCCAGCAGCTCCACTCTCGTTGCTGAAGCTTTCTTT; clone size: NA; V gene: TRBV7-9; D gene: NA; J gene: TRBJ1-1
CDR3 protein: CASSLWRNTEAFF; CDR3 DNA: TGTGCCAGCAGTTTATGGAGGAACACTGAAGCTTTCTTT; clone size: NA; V gene: TRBV12-3/TRBV12-4; D gene: NA; J gene: TRBJ1-1
CDR3 protein: CASSQVGQLNTEAFF; CDR3 DNA: TGTGCCAGCAGCCAAGTGGGACAGCTGAACACTGAAGCTTTCTTT; clone size: NA; V gene: TRBV3-1/TRBV3-2; D gene: TRBD1; J gene: TRBJ1-1
CDR3 protein: CASSGLLAGGSYNEQFF; CDR3 DNA: TGTGCCAGCAGTGGTCTTCTAGCGGGGGGCTCCTACAATGAGCAGTTCTTC; clone size: NA; V gene: TRBV6-1; D gene: TRBD2; J gene: TRBJ2-1
CDR3 protein: CASSPRLQSDEQYF; CDR3 DNA: TGTGCCAGCAGCCCTAGGCTCCAGAGCGACGAGCAGTACTTC; clone size: NA; V gene: TRBV7-9; D gene: NA; J gene: TRBJ2-7
CDR3 protein: CASSLHSSGGPNTGELFF; CDR3 DNA: TGTGCCAGCAGCTTACACTCCAGCGGGGGTCCGAACACCGGGGAGCTGTTTTTT; clone size: many; V gene: TRBV7-8; D gene: TRBD2; J gene: TRBJ2-2
CDR3 protein: CASSLGQTNEKLFF; CDR3 DNA: TGTGCCAGCAGCCTGGGACAGACTAATGAAAAACTGTTTTTT; clone size: NA; V gene: TRBV5-4; D gene: TRBD1; J gene: TRBJ1-4
CDR3 protein: CASSDRGVPLF; CDR3 DNA: TGTGCCAGCAGTGACCGTGGAGTACCCCTTTTC; clone size: NA; V gene: TRBV6-1; D gene: NA; J gene: TRBJ1-2
CDR3 protein: CASSIKRSPRGEKLFF; CDR3 DNA: TGTGCCAGCAGCATCAAACGGTCGCCCCGGGGTGAAAAACTGTTTTTT; clone size: NA; V gene: TRBV21-1; D gene: NA; J gene: TRBJ1-4
CDR3 protein: CASSPGTGSASYGYTF; CDR3 DNA: TGCGCCAGCAGCCCAGGGACAGGCTCCGCCAGCTATGGCTACACCTTC; clone size: NA; V gene: TRBV5-1; D gene: TRBD1; J gene: TRBJ1-2
CDR3 protein: CASSLDWTGDTEAFF; CDR3 DNA: TGCGCCAGCAGCTTGGATTGGACAGGGGACACTGAAGCTTTCTTT; clone size: NA; V gene: TRBV5-1; D gene: TRBD1; J gene: TRBJ1-1
CDR3 protein: CASSHRGRTSGGRAGELFF; CDR3 DNA: TGTGCCAGCAGCCATCGCGGACGGACCAGCGGGGGGCGCGCCGGGGAGCTGTTTTTT; clone size: few; V gene: TRBV14; D gene: TRBD2; J gene: TRBJ2-2
CDR3 protein: CASSYDREWQPQHF; CDR3 DNA: TGTGCCAGCTCATACGACAGGGAATGGCAGCCCCAGCATTTT; clone size: NA; V gene: TRBV18; D gene: TRBD1; J gene: TRBJ1-5
CDR3 protein: CASSLALRGSYEQYF; CDR3 DNA: TGTGCCAGCAGCTTGGCGTTAAGAGGATCCTACGAGCAGTACTTC; clone size: NA; V gene: TRBV5-8; D gene: NA; J gene: TRBJ2-7
CDR3 protein: CSASIRGNTGELFF; CDR3 DNA: TGCAGTGCTAGTATTCGGGGGAACACCGGGGAGCTGTTTTTT; clone size: NA; V gene: TRBV20-1; D gene: NA; J gene: TRBJ2-2